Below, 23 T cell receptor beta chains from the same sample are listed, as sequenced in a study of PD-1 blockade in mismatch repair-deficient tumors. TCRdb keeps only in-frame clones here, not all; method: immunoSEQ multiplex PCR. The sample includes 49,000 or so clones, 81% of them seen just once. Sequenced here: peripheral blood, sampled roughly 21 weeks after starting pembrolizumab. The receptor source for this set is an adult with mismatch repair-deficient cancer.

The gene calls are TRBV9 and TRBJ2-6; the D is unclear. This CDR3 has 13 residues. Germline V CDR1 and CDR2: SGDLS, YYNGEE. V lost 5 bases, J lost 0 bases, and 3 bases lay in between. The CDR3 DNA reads TGTGCCAGCAGGAGCTCTGGGGCCAACGTCCTGACTTTC. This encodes CASRSSGANVLTF.

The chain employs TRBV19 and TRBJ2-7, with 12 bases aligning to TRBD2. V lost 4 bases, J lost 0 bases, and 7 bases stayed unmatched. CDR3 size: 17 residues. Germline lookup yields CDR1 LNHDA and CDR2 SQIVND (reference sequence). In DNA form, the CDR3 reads TGTGCCAGTAGTAGCGGACTAGCGGGACCCCTCTCCTACGAGCAGTACTTC. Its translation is CASSSGLAGPLSYEQYF.

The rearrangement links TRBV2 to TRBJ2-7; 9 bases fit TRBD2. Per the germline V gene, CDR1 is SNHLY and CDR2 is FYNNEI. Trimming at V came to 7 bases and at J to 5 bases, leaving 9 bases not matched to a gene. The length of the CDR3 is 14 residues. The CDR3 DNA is TGTGCCAGCACGCGGGAGGGTCGGGTCCACGAGCAGTACTTC. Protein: CASTREGRVHEQYF. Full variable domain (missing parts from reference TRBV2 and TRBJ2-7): EPEVTQTPSHQVTQMGQEVILRCVPISNHLYFYWYRQILGQKVEFLVSFYNNEISEKSEIFDDQFSVERPDGSNFTLKIRSTKLEDSAMYFCASTREGRVHEQYFGPGTRLTVT.

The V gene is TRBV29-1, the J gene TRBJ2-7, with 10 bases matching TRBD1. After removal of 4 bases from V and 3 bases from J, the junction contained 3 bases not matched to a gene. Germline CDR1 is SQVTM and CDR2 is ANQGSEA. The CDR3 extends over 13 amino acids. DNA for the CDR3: TGCAGCGTTGCAGACAGGGGGCTCTACGAGCAGTACTTC. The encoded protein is CSVADRGLYEQYF.

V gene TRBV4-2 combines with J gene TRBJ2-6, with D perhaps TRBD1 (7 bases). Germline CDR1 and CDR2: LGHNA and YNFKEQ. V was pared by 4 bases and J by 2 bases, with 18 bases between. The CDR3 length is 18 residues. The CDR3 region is CASSPQRAGGTGANVLTF. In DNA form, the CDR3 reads TGTGCCAGCAGCCCCCAGAGGGCAGGGGGGACTGGGGCCAACGTCCTGACTTTC.

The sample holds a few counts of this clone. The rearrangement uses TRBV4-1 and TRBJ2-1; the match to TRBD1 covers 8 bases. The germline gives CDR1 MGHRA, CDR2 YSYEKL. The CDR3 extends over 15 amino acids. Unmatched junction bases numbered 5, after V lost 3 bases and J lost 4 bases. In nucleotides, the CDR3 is TGCGCCAGCAGCCACGGGCAGGGGGCTTACAATGAGCAGTTCTTC. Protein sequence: CASSHGQGAYNEQFF.

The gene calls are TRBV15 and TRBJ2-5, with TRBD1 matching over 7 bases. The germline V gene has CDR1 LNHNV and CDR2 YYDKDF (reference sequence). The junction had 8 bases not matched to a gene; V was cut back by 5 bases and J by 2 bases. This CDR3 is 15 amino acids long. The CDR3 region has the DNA TGTGCCACCAGCCGCGACCCGGGACAGCAAGAGACCCAGTACTTC. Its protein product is CATSRDPGQQETQYF.

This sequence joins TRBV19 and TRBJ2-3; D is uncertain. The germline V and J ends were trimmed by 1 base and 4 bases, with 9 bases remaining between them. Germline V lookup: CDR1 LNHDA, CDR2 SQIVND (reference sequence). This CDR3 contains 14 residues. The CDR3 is CASSIGIPPDTQYF. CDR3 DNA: TGTGCCAGTAGTATAGGGATACCCCCAGATACGCAGTATTTT.

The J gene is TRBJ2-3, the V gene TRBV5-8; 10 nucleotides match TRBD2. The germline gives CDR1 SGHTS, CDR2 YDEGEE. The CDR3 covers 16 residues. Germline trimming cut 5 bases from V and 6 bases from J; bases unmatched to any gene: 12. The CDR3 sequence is CASSIGLAVPPDTQYF. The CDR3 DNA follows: TGTGCCAGCAGTATCGGACTAGCGGTACCCCCCGATACGCAGTATTTT.

The CDR3 DNA reads TGTGCCAGTAGTCCTTGGACAGGGGAGGAACCAGATACGCAGTATTTT. It is translated as CASSPWTGEEPDTQYF. The genes are TRBV19 and TRBJ2-3, with 9 bases identical to TRBD1. The germline V gene encodes CDR1 LNHDA and CDR2 SQIVND (reference sequence). The CDR3 contains 16 residues. V shed 5 bases and J 4 bases; nucleotides not matched to a gene: 10.

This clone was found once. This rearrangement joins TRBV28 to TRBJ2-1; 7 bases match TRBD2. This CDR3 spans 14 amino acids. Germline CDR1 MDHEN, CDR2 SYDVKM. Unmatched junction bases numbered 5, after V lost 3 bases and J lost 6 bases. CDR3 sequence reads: CASSLAGVSNEQFF. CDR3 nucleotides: TGTGCCAGCAGTTTGGCGGGAGTATCCAATGAGCAGTTCTTC.

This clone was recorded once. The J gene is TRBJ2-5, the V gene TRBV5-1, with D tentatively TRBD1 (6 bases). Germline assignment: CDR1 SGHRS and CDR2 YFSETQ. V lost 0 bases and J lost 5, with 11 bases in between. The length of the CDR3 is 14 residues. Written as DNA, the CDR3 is TGCGCCAGCAGCTTGGAACAGGGTCGGGAGACCCAGTACTTC. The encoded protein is CASSLEQGRETQYF.

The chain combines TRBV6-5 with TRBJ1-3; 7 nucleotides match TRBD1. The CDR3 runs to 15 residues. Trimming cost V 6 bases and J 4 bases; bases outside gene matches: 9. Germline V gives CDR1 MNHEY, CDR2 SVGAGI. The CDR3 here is CASSLTGSGGNTIYF. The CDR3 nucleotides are TGTGCCAGCAGCTTGACAGGGAGTGGAGGAAACACCATATATTTT.

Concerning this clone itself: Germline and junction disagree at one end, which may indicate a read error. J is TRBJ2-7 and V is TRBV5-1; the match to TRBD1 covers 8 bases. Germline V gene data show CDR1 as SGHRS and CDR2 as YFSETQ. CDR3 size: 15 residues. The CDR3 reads CASGLRTGSAYEQYF. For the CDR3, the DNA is TGCGCCAGCGGCTTAAGGACAGGGTCCGCCTACGAGCAGTACTTC.

CDR3 coding DNA: TGTGCCAGCAGTTACAGTGCGGGACCTAACCAAGAGACCCAGTACTTC. It specifies CASSYSAGPNQETQYF. This chain uses TRBV6-5 with TRBJ2-5, with D possibly matching TRBD2 (6 bases). The V gene's germline CDR1 is MNHEY and CDR2 SVGAGI. The CDR3 covers 16 residues. Trimming cost V 2 bases and J 0 bases, with 13 bases left between them.

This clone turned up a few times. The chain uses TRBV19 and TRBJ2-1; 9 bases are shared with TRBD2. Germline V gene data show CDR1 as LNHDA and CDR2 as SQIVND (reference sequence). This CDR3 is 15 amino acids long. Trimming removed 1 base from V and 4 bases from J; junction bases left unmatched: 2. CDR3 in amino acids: CASSIALAGYNEQFF. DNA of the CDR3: TGTGCCAGTAGTATAGCCCTAGCGGGGTACAATGAGCAGTTCTTC.

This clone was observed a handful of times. The DNA of the CDR3 is TGTGCCAGCAGCCAAGATAGGGACGGCGCAGGGACCCAGTACTTC. Translated: CASSQDRDGAGTQYF. This chain uses TRBV4-2 with TRBJ2-5, with D possibly called TRBD1 or TRBD2 (5 bases each). The germline V gene encodes CDR1 LGHNA and CDR2 YNFKEQ. The V gene lost 0 bases and the J gene lost 7 bases, with 15 bases spanning the gap. This CDR3 contains 15 residues.

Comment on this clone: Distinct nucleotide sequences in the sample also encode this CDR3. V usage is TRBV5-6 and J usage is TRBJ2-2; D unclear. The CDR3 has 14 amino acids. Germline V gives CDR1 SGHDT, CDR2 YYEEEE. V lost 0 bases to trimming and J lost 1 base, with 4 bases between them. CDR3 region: CASSLGRNTGELFF. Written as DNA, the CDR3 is TGTGCCAGCAGCTTGGGACGGAACACCGGGGAGCTGTTTTTT.

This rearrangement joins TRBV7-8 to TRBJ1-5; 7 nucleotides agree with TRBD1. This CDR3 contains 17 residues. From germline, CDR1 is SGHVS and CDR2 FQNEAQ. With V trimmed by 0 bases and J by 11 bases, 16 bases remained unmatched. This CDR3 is CASSLARGRGSLGAQHF. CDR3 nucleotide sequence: TGTGCCAGCAGCTTAGCGCGAGGCAGGGGGTCCTTGGGGGCCCAGCATTTT.

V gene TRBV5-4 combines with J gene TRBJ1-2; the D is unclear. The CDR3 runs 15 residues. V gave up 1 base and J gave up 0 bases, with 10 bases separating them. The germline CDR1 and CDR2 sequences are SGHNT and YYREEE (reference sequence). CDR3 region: CASSLSQLANYGYTF. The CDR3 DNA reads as TGTGCCAGCAGCTTGAGTCAGTTAGCTAACTATGGCTACACCTTC.

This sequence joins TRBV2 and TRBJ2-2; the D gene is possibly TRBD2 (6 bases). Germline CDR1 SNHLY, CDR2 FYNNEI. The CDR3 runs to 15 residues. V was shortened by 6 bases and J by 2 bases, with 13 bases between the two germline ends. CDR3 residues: CASRPGTANTGELFF. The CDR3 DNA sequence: TGTGCCAGCAGGCCGGGGACTGCCAACACCGGGGAGCTGTTTTTT. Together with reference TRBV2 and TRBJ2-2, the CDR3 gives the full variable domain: EPEVTQTPSHQVTQMGQEVILRCVPISNHLYFYWYRQILGQKVEFLVSFYNNEISEKSEIFDDQFSVERPDGSNFTLKIRSTKLEDSAMYFCASRPGTANTGELFFGEGSRLTVL.

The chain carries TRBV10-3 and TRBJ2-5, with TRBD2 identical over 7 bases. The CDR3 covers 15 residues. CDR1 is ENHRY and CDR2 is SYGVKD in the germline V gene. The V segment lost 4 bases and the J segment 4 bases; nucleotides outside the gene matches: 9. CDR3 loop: CAISGGGRGSETQYF. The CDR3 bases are TGTGCCATCAGTGGGGGCGGGAGAGGGTCAGAGACCCAGTACTTC.

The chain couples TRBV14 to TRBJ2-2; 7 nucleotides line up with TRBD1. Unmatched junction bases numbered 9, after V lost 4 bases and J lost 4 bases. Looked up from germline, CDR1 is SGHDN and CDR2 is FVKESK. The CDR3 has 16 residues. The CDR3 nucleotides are TGTGCCAGCAGCCGACAGACAGGGACGGGCACCGGGGAGCTGTTTTTT. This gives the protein CASSRQTGTGTGELFF.